This passage covers 9 T cell receptor beta chains from one sample sequenced in a study of blood T cells in healthy people across ages. With a J-beta primer mix and a sample-barcoded 5' primer, a second PCR ran roughly 7 to 11 cycles. MiXCR, applied by TCRdb to the 5' RACE reads, yields one record per CDR3 protein. The data hold about 640,000 distinct CDR3 sequences, with approximately 30% observed a single time. The sample consisted of blood. These receptors all stem from a woman aged 80 or older in good health.

There are many counts of this clonotype. The chain employs TRBV4-1 and TRBJ2-7, with D unresolved. The CDR3 covers 15 residues. Looked up from germline, CDR1 is MGHRA and CDR2 is YSYEKL. Trimming shortened V by 1 base and J by 2 bases, and 12 bases separated the two germline ends. CDR3 loop: CASSQGVVAPYEQYF. The CDR3 DNA reads as TGCGCCAGCAGCCAAGGAGTAGTGGCCCCCTACGAGCAGTACTTC.

This clonotype was observed a handful of times. The rearrangement joins TRBV30 to TRBJ2-3; the D is unclear. V dropped 1 base and J dropped 5 bases, with 7 bases sitting between them. This CDR3 region has 12 residues. Germline V gene data show CDR1 as GTSNPN and CDR2 as SVGIG (reference sequence). In DNA, the CDR3 is TGTGCCTGGAGTGCCCAGTTAGATACGCAGTATTTT. Amino acid sequence: CAWSAQLDTQYF.

The rearrangement joins TRBV20-1 to TRBJ2-4; 8 nucleotides align to TRBD1. V shed 1 base, J shed 7 bases, and the junction held 9 bases outside the gene matches. This CDR3 is built from 15 residues. The germline V gene has CDR1 DFQATT and CDR2 SNEGSKA (reference sequence). The CDR3: CSARGPNRGKNIQYF. DNA for the CDR3: TGCAGTGCTAGAGGACCGAACAGGGGGAAGAACATTCAGTACTTC.

This clonotype was observed many times. The chain links TRBV12-3 or TRBV12-4 to TRBJ2-7; a possible D gene is TRBD1 (6 bases). V was pared by 1 base and J by 6 bases, with 13 bases between. CDR3 length: 14 residues. CDR3 sequence (DNA): TGTGCCAGCAGTTTAGGGGGGCAGGGGAGCGAGCAGTACTTC. It translates to CASSLGGQGSEQYF.

V gene TRBV2 combines with J gene TRBJ1-5; tentative D call: TRBD1 (5 bases). V was shortened by 10 bases and J by 9 bases, with 19 bases between the two germline ends. CDR3 size: 13 residues. The germline V gene has CDR1 SNHLY and CDR2 FYNNEI. The CDR3: CANRLTGGSPQHF. The DNA for the CDR3 is TGTGCCAACAGATTAACTGGGGGTTCGCCCCAGCATTTT.

This chain joins TRBV30 and TRBJ1-4, with unresolved D. This CDR3 comprises 13 residues. Per germline, CDR1 GTSNPN and CDR2 SVGIG (reference sequence). V was shortened by 0 bases and J by 10 bases, with 12 bases between the two germline ends. The chain's CDR3 is CAWSVRTSGKLFF. As DNA, the CDR3 is TGTGCCTGGAGTGTACGGACGAGTGGAAAACTGTTTTTT.

This clonotype was seen many times. This clone may be a read error of a much larger clone one base away. V is TRBV5-1 and J is TRBJ2-5; perhaps TRBD1 as D (5 bases). Trimming took 3 bases from V and 4 from J, leaving 13 bases between them. Germline V gene lookup returns CDR1 SGHRS and CDR2 YFSETQ. This CDR3 is 14 amino acids long. The CDR3, as DNA: TGCGCCAGCAGCTGGAGCAGGGCTGGAGAGACCCAGTACTTC. Translating gives CASSWSRAGETQYF.

The chain employs TRBV20-1 and TRBJ2-7; 12 bases are shared with TRBD2. Germline V gene data show CDR1 as DFQATT and CDR2 as SNEGSKA (reference sequence). Losses at the gene ends were 0 bases for V and 4 bases for J; bases not matched to a gene: 4. CDR3 length: 15 residues. The CDR3 loop is CSARDLTSGRYEQYF. The CDR3 bases are TGCAGTGCTAGAGATCTTACTAGCGGGAGGTACGAGCAGTACTTC.

A word on this clonotype: Relative to the germline gene, one junction end is altered; a read error may explain this. The chain has TRBV4-2 and TRBJ2-3; 8 bases are shared with TRBD2. Germline V lookup: CDR1 LGHNA, CDR2 YNFKEQ. This CDR3 comprises 14 residues. The CDR3, as DNA: TGTGCCAACAGCCCTAGCGGGCGCACAGATACGCAGTATTTT. Translated: CANSPSGRTDTQYF.